The 9 T cell receptor beta chains below were found in one sample sequenced in a study of CD8 T cells in Susac syndrome. It was with random hexamers that 0.5 to 1 ug RNA was reverse transcribed. TCRdb ran MiXCR on the immunoSEQ multiplex PCR reads and lists one entry per CDR3 protein. Of hundreds of thousands of distinct CDR3 sequences listed, less than 95% are singletons. The sample comprised CD4+ T cells from PBMCs. The source of these receptors is a human donor with Susac syndrome.

The chain has TRBV28 and TRBJ1-5; D is uncertain. Between the trimmed V and J ends, which lost 2 bases and 9 bases, there was a span of 14 bases. Germline CDR1 reads MDHEN; CDR2 reads SYDVKM. The CDR3 consists of 14 residues. The CDR3 region has the DNA TGTGCCAGCAGTTTAAGTCAGATTCATCGGCCCCAGCATTTT. Translated: CASSLSQIHRPQHF.

V and J are TRBV11-2 and TRBJ2-5, with D possibly TRBD2 on 5 matching bases. The germline V gene encodes CDR1 SGHAT and CDR2 FQNNGV. The CDR3 spans 15 residues. V was trimmed by 2 bases and J by 4 bases, leaving 14 bases between them. The CDR3 spells CASSLFPGIRETQYF. The CDR3 DNA sequence: TGTGCCAGCAGCTTATTTCCGGGGATTAGAGAGACCCAGTACTTC.

CDR3 DNA sequence: TGTGCCAGCAGCTTAGTTGTCAGCTCCCAAGAGACCCAGTACTTC. Its protein product is CASSLVVSSQETQYF. The chain is built from TRBV7-2 and TRBJ2-5; D is undetermined. The germline V gene encodes CDR1 SGHTA and CDR2 FQGNSA. CDR3 length equals 15 residues. The V end was cut by 1 base, the J end by 1 base, with 10 bases between. The whole variable domain, filled in from reference TRBV7-2 and TRBJ2-5, reads GAGVSQSPSNKVTEKGKDVELRCDPISGHTALYWYRQSLGQGLEFLIYFQGNSAPDKSGLPSDRFSAERTGGSVSTLTIQRTQQEDSAVYLCASSLVVSSQETQYFGPGTRLLVL.

The rearrangement uses TRBV3-1 and TRBJ1-2, with unresolved D. Trimming removed 0 bases from V and 7 bases from J, with 9 bases in between. The CDR3 is 13 residues long. Germline V gives CDR1 LGHDT, CDR2 YNNKEL (reference sequence). The CDR3 nucleotides are TGTGCCAGCAGCCAAGACCCCGGGTCTGGCTACACCTTC. This codes for CASSQDPGSGYTF.

A word on this clonotype: An end of the junction differs from the germline gene, which may be a read error. The chain is built from TRBV19 and TRBJ2-5; TRBD2 aligns across 11 bases. This CDR3 has 16 residues. Per the germline V gene, CDR1 is LNHDA and CDR2 is SQIVND (reference sequence). Here the CDR3 reads CASSKTSGAQQETQYF. The CDR3 DNA reads as TGCGCCAGTAGTAAGACTAGCGGGGCACAGCAAGAGACCCAGTACTTC.

The chain employs TRBV19 and TRBJ1-1; no clear D gene. Germline CDR1 reads LNHDA; CDR2 reads SQIVND (reference sequence). The V end was cut by 1 base, the J end by 1 base, with 10 bases between. The CDR3 spans 15 residues. DNA for the CDR3: TGTGCCAGTAGTATAGGAACAGTTCAGAACACTGAAGCTTTCTTT. It codes for CASSIGTVQNTEAFF.

The sample holds a few counts of this clonotype. The gene calls are TRBV5-4 and TRBJ2-7; no clear D. The CDR3 has 12 residues. CDR1 and CDR2 (germline): SGHNT, YYREEE (reference sequence). V was pared by 0 bases and J by 2 bases, with 3 bases between. The chain's CDR3 is CASSLEAYEQYF. The DNA of the CDR3 is TGTGCCAGCAGCTTGGAGGCCTACGAGCAGTACTTC. Drawing the rest from reference TRBV5-4 and TRBJ2-7, the complete variable domain is ETGVTQSPTHLIKTRGQQVTLRCSSQSGHNTVSWYQQALGQGPQFIFQYYREEENGRGNFPPRFSGLQFPNYSSELNVNALELDDSALYLCASSLEAYEQYFGPGTRLTVT.

This rearrangement joins TRBV24-1 to TRBJ1-5, with D tentatively TRBD1 (5 bases). This CDR3 spans 16 amino acids. V was trimmed by 4 bases and J by 0 bases, leaving 12 bases between them. CDR1 and CDR2 from the germline V gene are KGHDR and SFDVKD. This CDR3 reads CATSDSDSPSNQPQHF. In nucleotides, the CDR3 is TGTGCCACCAGTGACTCCGACAGTCCTAGCAATCAGCCCCAGCATTTT.

V usage is TRBV6-5 and J usage is TRBJ1-4, with TRBD1 matching 8 bases. Trimming took 6 bases from V and 10 from J; bases not matched to a gene: 10. The germline V gene has CDR1 MNHEY and CDR2 SVGAGI. The CDR3 is made up of 14 amino acids. The CDR3 region is CASSPDRGGRKLFF. The CDR3 DNA reads TGTGCCAGCAGCCCCGACAGGGGAGGACGAAAACTGTTTTTT.